Listed here are 19 T cell receptor beta chains from one sample, sequenced in a study of Graves' ophthalmopathy and Graves' hyperthyroidism. Beta-chain TCR CDR3 regions were amplified from RNA transcripts. HTBI primers were used in a first-round RT-PCR, which preceded a second-round multiplex PCR. In TCRdb, the multiplex PCR reads were re-called with MiXCR into one record per CDR3 protein. The table includes 350,000 to 450,000 distinct CDR3 sequences, roughly 20% detected once. The material sequenced was peripheral blood. These receptors were obtained from a woman in her late teens or twenties with stable Graves' hyperthyroidism.

This clonotype was picked up many times. The V and J genes are TRBV7-6 and TRBJ2-5; 11 positions agree with TRBD2. This CDR3 contains 15 residues. The germline V gene encodes CDR1 SGHVS and CDR2 FNYEAQ. With V trimmed by 5 bases and J by 5 bases, 7 bases remained unmatched. The CDR3: CASSTPSSGRETQYF. The CDR3 nucleotides are TGTGCCAGCAGCACCCCCTCTAGCGGGAGGGAGACCCAGTACTTC. Based on the CDR3 plus reference TRBV7-6 and TRBJ2-5, the full variable domain is GAGVSQSPRYKVTKRGQDVALRCDPISGHVSLYWYRQALGQGPEFLTYFNYEAQQDKSGLPNDRFSAERPEGSISTLTIQRTEQRDSAMYRCASSTPSSGRETQYFGPGTRLLVL.

The chain carries TRBV6-5 and TRBJ1-5; D not resolved. The CDR3 sequence is 13 residues long. V gave up 7 bases and J gave up 5 bases, with 12 bases separating them. Germline-derived CDR1 and CDR2 are MNHEY and SVGAGI. The CDR3 region is CASIIGFDQPQHF. CDR3 in DNA: TGTGCCAGCATTATAGGGTTTGATCAGCCCCAGCATTTT.

In its sample, this clonotype was seen many times. The CDR3 nucleotides are TGTGCCTGGAGTAATCTCATCGGCGAGCAGTACTTC. Protein sequence: CAWSNLIGEQYF. The V call is TRBV30, the J call TRBJ2-7; no clear D gene. CDR3 length: 12 residues. CDR1 GTSNPN and CDR2 SVGIG come from the germline V gene (reference sequence). Trimming removed 2 bases at V and 6 bases at J, with 11 bases between.

In this sample, this clonotype turned up many times. V gene TRBV28 combines with J gene TRBJ1-1, with D uncertain. The CDR3 runs to 15 residues. Germline V gene lookup returns CDR1 MDHEN and CDR2 SYDVKM. Trimming shortened V by 3 bases and J by 4 bases, and 15 bases separated the two germline ends. As DNA, the CDR3 is TGTGCCAGCAGTTTCAGCCGGGTTCGAGGCACTGAAGCTTTCTTT. Protein: CASSFSRVRGTEAFF.

The V gene is TRBV20-1, the J gene TRBJ2-7, with a tentative D call TRBD2 (7 bases). The V gene lost 6 bases and the J gene lost 4 bases, with 16 bases spanning the gap. Germline V gene sequence: CDR1 DFQATT, CDR2 SNEGSKA (reference sequence). This CDR3 is 13 amino acids long. The CDR3 here is CSALRGALYEQYF. CDR3 nucleotide sequence: TGCAGTGCCCTCCGGGGGGCTCTTTACGAGCAGTACTTC.

The chain has TRBV18 and TRBJ2-7; D is possibly TRBD2 (5 bases). V shed 4 bases and J shed 2 bases, with 21 bases lying between them. This CDR3 has 17 residues. CDR1 and CDR2 from the germline V gene are KGHSH and LQKENI. CDR3 DNA: TGTGCCAGCTCACTAGTCCCTAGCTCCAGCGACACCTACGAGCAGTACTTC. It encodes CASSLVPSSSDTYEQYF.

This clonotype was recorded at least ten times. The V and J genes are TRBV6-5 and TRBJ2-7, with D perhaps TRBD1 (6 bases). CDR1 is MNHEY, CDR2 SVGAGI, per germline. This CDR3 region has 16 residues. Trimming removed 5 bases from V and 2 bases from J, with 19 bases in between. CDR3 in amino acids: CASSRSYRVYTYEQYF. The DNA for the CDR3 is TGTGCCAGCAGTAGGTCCTACAGGGTCTACACCTACGAGCAGTACTTC.

This clonotype was seen many times. The chain combines TRBV28 with TRBJ1-5; TRBD1 agrees at 9 bases. This CDR3 region has 15 residues. Germline values: CDR1 MDHEN, CDR2 SYDVKM. V was pared by 7 bases and J by 4 bases, with 8 bases of the junction left unmatched. CDR3 DNA: TGTGCCAGCACTAAGTGGGGACAGGGTAATCAGCCCCAGCATTTT. Residues: CASTKWGQGNQPQHF.

This clonotype showed up many times. The chain carries TRBV9 and TRBJ2-2; D uncertain. Germline V gene sequence: CDR1 SGDLS, CDR2 YYNGEE. The CDR3 totals 14 residues. The V and J ends lost 2 bases and 1 base respectively, with 6 bases between them. Written as DNA, the CDR3 is TGTGCCAGCAGCGTCTACGGGAACACCGGGGAGCTGTTTTTT. It codes for CASSVYGNTGELFF.

This chain joins TRBV4-1 and TRBJ2-7, with 9 bases identical to TRBD2. The germline V gene has CDR1 MGHRA and CDR2 YSYEKL. This CDR3 has 15 residues. Trimming cost V 1 base and J 4 bases; bases outside gene matches: 5. The CDR3 here is CASSQVTSGLYEQYF. CDR3 DNA sequence: TGCGCCAGCAGCCAAGTGACTAGCGGATTGTACGAGCAGTACTTC.

This clonotype was found a few times. The chain uses TRBV30 and TRBJ2-5; D is perhaps TRBD2 (6 bases). This CDR3 has 15 residues. V was cut by 4 bases and J by 5 bases, with 20 bases left in between. Germline V lookup: CDR1 GTSNPN, CDR2 SVGIG (reference sequence). In DNA, the CDR3 is TGTGCCTGGACGGATATGAACGGGGGTACGGAGACCCAGTACTTC. Translated, it gives CAWTDMNGGTETQYF.

In its sample, this clonotype was seen many times. The genes are TRBV2 and TRBJ1-2; 11 bases agree with TRBD1. The J segment lost 4 bases and the V segment lost 2 bases, leaving 6 bases of the junction unmatched. Germline CDR1 SNHLY, CDR2 FYNNEI. This CDR3 region has 16 residues. Here the CDR3 DNA reads TGTGCCAGCAGTGAACGGACAGGGGGCGCTGCCTATGGCTACACCTTC. This translates into CASSERTGGAAYGYTF.

This clonotype was seen ten or more times. The chain carries TRBV20-1 and TRBJ1-1, with D unresolved. CDR3 length: 11 residues. Per the germline V gene, CDR1 is DFQATT and CDR2 is SNEGSKA (reference sequence). Trimming stripped 0 bases from V and 8 bases from J, with 7 bases between. The CDR3 here is CSARETVEAFF. The CDR3 nucleotides read TGCAGTGCTAGAGAGACGGTAGAAGCTTTCTTT.

This sequence joins TRBV12-3 or TRBV12-4 and TRBJ2-7, with 8 bases lining up with TRBD2. The CDR3 loop spans 14 amino acids. The V gene end was trimmed by 6 bases and the J gene end by 2 bases; junction bases not matched to a gene: 6. Written as DNA, the CDR3 is TGTGCCAGCAGCATGATAGCGGGGCCCTACGAGCAGTACTTC. Encoded protein: CASSMIAGPYEQYF.

This clonotype was counted ten times or more. The genes are TRBV9 and TRBJ1-1; no clear D gene. The CDR3 has 13 amino acids. V gave up 0 bases and J gave up 1 base, with 4 bases separating them. Germline V gives CDR1 SGDLS, CDR2 YYNGEE. In nucleotides, the CDR3 is TGTGCCAGCAGCGTAGCGGGGAACACTGAAGCTTTCTTT. Protein product: CASSVAGNTEAFF. Full variable domain (outside the CDR3, taken from reference TRBV9 and TRBJ1-1): DSGVTQTPKHLITATGQRVTLRCSPRSGDLSVYWYQQSLDQGLQFLIQYYNGEERAKGNILERFSAQQFPDLHSELNLSSLELGDSALYFCASSVAGNTEAFFGQGTRLTVV.

A few counts support this clonotype. This chain uses TRBV20-1 with TRBJ2-5; 7 nucleotides align to TRBD2. Germline V gene lookup returns CDR1 DFQATT and CDR2 SNEGSKA (reference sequence). Germline trimming cut 1 base from V and 2 bases from J; bases unmatched to any gene: 10. This CDR3 is built from 16 residues. This chain's CDR3 is CSARALLAAPQETQYF. CDR3 sequence (DNA): TGCAGTGCTAGAGCACTTCTAGCGGCACCTCAAGAGACCCAGTACTTC.

This clonotype showed up many times. The chain has TRBV28 and TRBJ2-5, with a possible D match to TRBD1 (6 bases). The CDR3 length is 15 residues. Trimming left V 3 bases short and J 4 bases short, with 15 bases between. The germline V gene has CDR1 MDHEN and CDR2 SYDVKM. Here the CDR3 reads CASSFDLDRRETQYF. CDR3 DNA sequence: TGTGCCAGCAGTTTTGATCTGGACAGACGAGAGACCCAGTACTTC.

This clonotype appeared a few times. V and J are TRBV30 and TRBJ2-7, with 9 bases matching TRBD1. Per germline, CDR1 GTSNPN and CDR2 SVGIG (reference sequence). Losses at the gene ends were 5 bases for V and 0 bases for J; bases not matched to a gene: 5. The CDR3 contains 14 residues. The CDR3 DNA reads TGTGCCTGGGCCAAGACAGGGGGCTCCTACGAGCAGTACTTC. It is translated as CAWAKTGGSYEQYF.

This clonotype has ten or more counts. The chain links TRBV30 to TRBJ1-2; D is undetermined. Germline loops: CDR1 GTSNPN, CDR2 SVGIG (reference sequence). The length of the CDR3 is 13 residues. V was shortened by 3 bases and J by 8 bases, with 16 bases between the two germline ends. The CDR3 here is CAWRVGASGGYTF. As DNA, the CDR3 is TGTGCCTGGAGGGTCGGCGCCTCAGGAGGCTACACCTTC. Full variable domain (missing parts from reference TRBV30 and TRBJ1-2): SQTIHQWPATLVQPVGSPLSLECTVEGTSNPNLYWYRQAAGRGLQLLFYSVGIGQISSEVPQNLSASRPQDRQFILSSKKLLLSDSGFYLCAWRVGASGGYTFGSGTRLTVV.